Each of the 2 T cell receptor beta chains below was sequenced from the same sample in a study of T cell changes during pregnancy in multiple sclerosis (dated by TCRdb to the late 2010s). Libraries were made using the immunoSEQ multiplex PCR assay. TCRdb holds this immuneACCESS table with in-frame rearrangements only. Some clones are missing; in checked studies, unresolved V genes explain under half, and the rest has no known cause. Recorded for this sample are roughly 40,000 clones; about 92% of them occurred a single time. Under 15% of the sample goes to the ten largest clones. The source was CD8+ T cells from peripheral blood mononuclear cells, collected in the first trimester of pregnancy. Receptors originate from a female donor with multiple sclerosis, enrolled in a pregnancy study.

The rearrangement joins TRBV7-6 to TRBJ1-1, with 7 bases matching TRBD1. This CDR3 is built from 18 residues. J was trimmed by 4 bases and V by 0 bases; bases with no gene match: 14. Germline V gene sequence: CDR1 SGHVS, CDR2 FNYEAQ. This CDR3 reads CASSLAIMETGKSTEAFF. The CDR3 DNA is TGTGCCAGCAGCTTAGCCATTATGGAGACAGGGAAAAGCACTGAAGCTTTCTTT.

The chain employs TRBV19 and TRBJ2-7; the D gene is possibly TRBD1 (6 bases). Germline loops: CDR1 LNHDA, CDR2 SQIVND (reference sequence). Trimming took 11 bases from V and 4 from J, leaving 15 bases between them. The length of the CDR3 is 12 residues. CDR3 region: CASQDSRYEQYF. The CDR3 DNA is TGTGCCTCCCAGGACAGCCGATACGAGCAGTACTTC.